This is a list of T cell receptor beta chains from one sample in a study of patients and donors after allogeneic stem cell transplantation. TCRdb re-called the RT-PCR reads through MiXCR, storing one row per CDR3 protein. The table has some 200,000 distinct CDR3 sequences, 41% seen once; the top ten hold 25% to 35%. Input material: blood, either unsorted or a sorted T cell fraction (not recorded which). The receptor set was obtained from a human donor who was either an allogeneic HSCT recipient or a stem cell or donor lymphocyte infusion donor (not recorded which). It is not recorded whose cells these are; they may come from a transplant donor. CDR3s include the opening cysteine and the closing phenylalanine or tryptophan. D genes are given only for firm matches. Clone size appears in some rows only: once, few, many, or a class for an expanded clone.

size,V,J,D,DNA,CDR3
once,TRBV24-1,TRBJ2-5,NA,TGTGCCACCAGATCGACGGGAGAGACCCAGTACTTC,CATRSTGETQYF
many,TRBV20-1,TRBJ1-1,NA,TGCAGTGCTAGACAGCGTTTGAACACTGAAGCTTTCTTT,CSARQRLNTEAFF
NA,TRBV28,TRBJ1-2,NA,TGTGCCAGCAGTTCGACGGGTTACTATGGCTACACCTTC,CASSSTGYYGYTF
NA,TRBV30,TRBJ1-5,TRBD1,TGTGCCTGGGCTACAGGGGCGGATCAGCCCCAGCATTTT,CAWATGADQPQHF
NA,TRBV15,TRBJ2-1,TRBD2,TGTGCCACCAGCAGAGATCACGATAGCGGGAGCGATGAGCAGTTCTTC,CATSRDHDSGSDEQFF
many,TRBV5-1,TRBJ1-1,NA,TGCGCCAGCAGCCCTCTCCACATGAACACTGAAGCTTTCTTT,CASSPLHMNTEAFF
NA,TRBV30,TRBJ1-1,NA,TGTGCCTCCCGACTACCATGGGCGGCGAACACTGAAGCTTTCTTT,CASRLPWAANTEAFF
NA,TRBV5-1,TRBJ1-1,NA,TGCGCCAGCAGAGAGAGTTACACTGAAGCTTTCTTT,CASRESYTEAFF
NA,TRBV25-1,TRBJ2-5,NA,TGTGCCAGCAGTGATGTCGGACAATCGGAGGAGACCCAGTACTTC,CASSDVGQSEETQYF
NA,TRBV27,TRBJ2-1,TRBD1,TGTGCCAGCAGTTTATGGCTTAGGGGGCGGCAGAGCTCCTACAATGAGCAGTTCTTC,CASSLWLRGRQSSYNEQFF
few,TRBV12-3/TRBV12-4,TRBJ1-1,NA,TGTGCCAGCAGCCCTGGTGGTGCTGAAGCTTTCTTT,CASSPGGAEAFF